The clone carrying this T cell receptor (beta chain) was observed a handful of times. Its antigen is still unknown. The protocol was immunoSEQ multiplex PCR, while the TCRdb copy is restricted to in-frame clones and leaves out a portion. This sample has just under 70,000 clones, with 84% found just once. These data originate in a study of a mutant IDH1 vaccine in newly diagnosed glioma. About the study: In some groups vaccination began 4-6 weeks post-radiotherapy; others received it with temozolomide. Week 35 was safety follow-up visit V12; week 47 was end-of-study visit V13. Study observations and caveats: With respect to changes in top peripheral T cell clonotypes, pseudoprogression seemed unrelated.

CDR1 SGHRS and CDR2 YFSETQ come from the germline V gene. This CDR3 contains 16 residues. The germline V and J ends were trimmed by 3 bases and 2 bases, with 17 bases remaining between them. Described time point: week 35, safety follow-up. Topical imiquimod accompanied each vaccine dose, which consisted of 300 ug of mutant IDH1 20-mer peptide. Eight vaccine doses were administered to patients at weeks 1, 3, 5, 7, 11, 15, 19 and 23. Material: PBMCs, obtained from a glioma patient whose treatment included an IDH1 peptide vaccine. The receptor was isolated from a man aged 18 to 30 with glioma. The genes are TRBV5-1 and TRBJ1-1; no clear D gene. CDR3 DNA: TGCGCCAGCAGCTGGGTAGGGAACCGGTTCAACACTGAAGCTTTCTTT. Protein: CASSWVGNRFNTEAFF.